What follows are 7 T cell receptor beta chains derived from one specimen sequenced in a study of blood T cell repertoires in COVID-19. The method was immunoSEQ multiplex PCR; TCRdb's version includes in-frame clones alone and lacks a portion of them. The profile shows over 90,000 clones, roughly 86% of them singletons. Sequencing used peripheral blood. Receptor source: a human donor in a cohort sampled during active COVID-19.

The chain couples TRBV5-5 to TRBJ1-2; 10 nucleotides agree with TRBD1. Germline V lookup: CDR1 SGHKS, CDR2 YYEKEE (reference sequence). The CDR3 has 14 residues. Trimming at V came to 2 bases and at J to 7 bases, leaving 5 bases not matched to a gene. The CDR3 coding sequence is TGTGCCAGCAGCTTACGACAGGGGGCGACTGGCTACACCTTC. Translating it yields CASSLRQGATGYTF.

This clone has a single count. The chain joins TRBV5-4 to TRBJ2-7, with 8 bases aligning to TRBD2. Per the germline V gene, CDR1 is SGHNT and CDR2 is YYREEE (reference sequence). CDR3 length: 16 residues. Germline trimming cut 4 bases from V and 3 bases from J; bases unmatched to any gene: 12. CDR3 sequence (DNA): TGTGCCAGCAGCGTGGAACCGGGCGGGGGGAACTACGAGCAGTACTTC. It translates to CASSVEPGGGNYEQYF.

The chain carries TRBV10-3 and TRBJ2-7; 8 bases fit TRBD1. Germline V gives CDR1 ENHRY, CDR2 SYGVKD. This CDR3 contains 13 residues. V shed 7 bases, J shed 0 bases, and the junction held 2 bases outside the gene matches. Written as DNA, the CDR3 is TGTGCCATCATGACAGGGGCCTCCTACGAGCAGTACTTC. The encoded protein is CAIMTGASYEQYF.

Only a few counts were recorded for this clone. J is TRBJ1-2 and V is TRBV7-9; a possible D gene is TRBD1 (5 bases). This CDR3 has 15 amino acids. The germline gives CDR1 SEHNR, CDR2 FQNEAQ (reference sequence). Trimming took off 1 base at V and 5 bases at J, with 14 bases between the two ends. The CDR3 protein is CASSLDLQARYGYTF. As DNA, the CDR3 is TGTGCCAGCAGCTTAGACCTACAGGCCAGATATGGCTACACCTTC.

The V call is TRBV2, the J call TRBJ1-5; D is perhaps TRBD1 (6 bases). CDR1 is SNHLY and CDR2 is FYNNEI in the germline V gene. The CDR3 runs 15 residues. V dropped 5 bases and J dropped 8 bases, with 19 bases sitting between them. The CDR3 nucleotides read TGTGCCAGCAGTCAGCCCACAGGGTTTAGGGAGCCCCAGCATTTT. Encoded protein: CASSQPTGFREPQHF.

This clone was counted a few times. The CDR3 DNA reads as TGTGCCAGCAGGACAGGGGGCACGGGTTCACCCCTCCACTTT. As protein: CASRTGGTGSPLHF. This sequence joins TRBV6-4 and TRBJ1-6; the match to TRBD1 covers 10 bases. The CDR3 runs 14 residues. The germline gives CDR1 MRHNA, CDR2 SNTAGT. With 6 bases clipped from V and 9 bases from J, the junction kept 5 bases outside the gene matches.

The chain joins TRBV27 to TRBJ2-3, with D perhaps TRBD2 (7 bases). CDR1 is MNHEY and CDR2 is SMNVEV in the germline V gene (reference sequence). Between the trimmed V and J ends, which lost 5 bases and 6 bases, there was a span of 15 bases. This CDR3 comprises 14 residues. DNA of the CDR3: TGTGCCAGCAGTGAGGGGGGGCGAGGGGATACGCAGTATTTT. It codes for CASSEGGRGDTQYF.